This T cell receptor (beta chain) came from a study of CD8 T cells in Susac syndrome. This CDR3 has 17 amino acids. Trimming took 0 bases from V and 4 from J; bases not matched to a gene: 8. Germline CDR1 MNHEY, CDR2 SVGAGI. The RNA input was about 0.45 to 1 ug, and it was reverse transcribed with random hexamers. By means of immunoSEQ multiplex PCR, TCR beta CDR3 spanning 54 Vbeta and 13 Jbeta underwent amplification. TCRdb ran MiXCR on the immunoSEQ multiplex PCR reads and lists one entry per CDR3 protein. The table lists almost 450,000 distinct CDR3 sequences, 85% to 90% of them singletons, with 0.09% to 0.15% in the top ten. The study sequenced TCR beta in blood CD8+ and CD4+ T cells.

The genes are TRBV6-5 and TRBJ2-2, with 7 positions matching TRBD2. Sample: CD8+ T cells from PBMCs. This TCR was sampled from a human donor with multiple sclerosis. CDR3 nucleotides: TGTGCCAGCAGTTACTCGTTTGGCGGGGGTTCCACCGGGGAGCTGTTTTTT. It encodes CASSYSFGGGSTGELFF.